This passage covers 3 T cell receptor beta chains from one sample sequenced in a study of identical twins (TCRdb year 2016). The receptor library was made with 5' RACE. The instrument given in TCRdb is Illumina HiSeq 2000. TCRdb reanalyzed the raw reads on its own, using fastp at Q25 for trimming and MiXCR for clone calling, and kept in-frame beta chains. Rows with a matching CDR3 protein are joined into one entry that keeps the most common DNA and genes. This sample comprises roughly 470,000 distinct CDR3 sequences, roughly an eighth of them detected only once. Clones ranked in the top ten supply approximately 1% of the sample. This same sample was also part of a study on yellow fever vaccine responses in identical twins.

Sequencing was performed on CD4+ T cells sorted from blood. The receptor source for this set is a woman aged 18-35 years in good health.

The V and J genes are TRBV20-1 and TRBJ2-7, with 11 bases identical to TRBD2. The CDR3 totals 15 residues. V lost 5 bases, J lost 0 bases, and 6 bases stayed unmatched. Germline values: CDR1 DFQATT, CDR2 SNEGSKA (reference sequence). CDR3 nucleotide sequence: TGCAGTGCTCCGAGACTAGCGGGAAGCTCCTACGAGCAGTACTTC. Its protein product is CSAPRLAGSSYEQYF.

J is TRBJ2-7 and V is TRBV20-1; D is ambiguous. The CDR3 sequence is 12 residues long. Trimming left V 0 bases short and J 5 bases short, with 8 bases between. CDR1 is DFQATT and CDR2 is SNEGSKA in the germline V gene (reference sequence). The CDR3 is CSARDFADEQYF. In DNA form, the CDR3 reads TGCAGTGCTAGAGATTTCGCAGACGAGCAGTACTTC.

CDR3 DNA sequence: TGTGCCAGCAGCCAAACTCGATGGGGGACTAGTGCCACCGGGGAGCTGTTTTTT. As protein: CASSQTRWGTSATGELFF. The J gene is TRBJ2-2, the V gene TRBV11-1, with 8 bases identical to TRBD2. Germline values: CDR1 SGHAT, CDR2 FQDESV (reference sequence). There are 18 residues in the CDR3. Trimming cost V 5 bases and J 4 bases; bases outside gene matches: 15.